The 26 T cell receptor beta chains listed next were all sequenced from one sample in a study of blood T cell repertoires in COVID-19. Sequencing was performed with immunoSEQ multiplex PCR; in TCRdb, only in-frame clones are kept and a portion is missing. The profile shows about 200,000 clones, approximately 82% of them singletons. Source material: peripheral blood. The receptors shown here come from a human donor with acute or convalescent COVID-19. The donor label of this sample is uncertain.

This chain uses TRBV10-1 with TRBJ2-7; 7 nucleotides match TRBD2. Germline trimming cut 6 bases from V and 2 bases from J; bases unmatched to any gene: 4. The CDR3 has 13 amino acids. The germline V gene has CDR1 WNHNN and CDR2 SYGVQD (reference sequence). The CDR3 is CASRSSGAYEQYF. In DNA, the CDR3 is TGCGCCAGCAGGTCTAGCGGTGCCTACGAGCAGTACTTC.

The chain uses TRBV2 and TRBJ2-7, with a possible D match to TRBD2 (6 bases). The CDR3 consists of 15 residues. The germline V gene encodes CDR1 SNHLY and CDR2 FYNNEI. V lost 4 bases and J 4 bases, leaving 17 bases between the germline ends. The CDR3 region is CASSGLLWRGYEQYF. CDR3 nucleotide sequence: TGTGCCAGCAGTGGTCTCCTCTGGAGGGGTTACGAGCAGTACTTC.

Remarks on this clone: Its ends do not fully match the called genes, so a read error is possible. The sample carries other DNA sequences with the same CDR3. The chain recombines TRBV19 with TRBJ1-5, with D maybe TRBD1 (5 bases). Germline CDR1 and CDR2: LNHDA and SQIVND (reference sequence). The CDR3 is 16 residues long. CDR3 amino acids: CASNPGRQLGNQPQHF. The CDR3 DNA sequence: TGTGCCAGTAACCCCGGGCGACAGTTGGGGAATCAGCCCCAGCATTTC.

The genes are TRBV15 and TRBJ2-7; TRBD2 might be the D (6 bases). The CDR3 is 13 residues long. V lost 6 bases and J lost 3, with 12 bases in between. The V gene's germline CDR1 is LNHNV and CDR2 YYDKDF (reference sequence). The CDR3 reads CATRTLADYEQYF. In DNA, the CDR3 is TGTGCCACCAGGACACTAGCCGACTACGAGCAGTACTTC.

This clone was recorded a few times. This rearrangement joins TRBV7-2 to TRBJ2-7; perhaps TRBD2 as D (6 bases). This CDR3 contains 15 residues. Germline lookup yields CDR1 SGHTA and CDR2 FQGNSA. V lost 2 bases and J lost 2, with 13 bases in between. CDR3 DNA: TGTGCCAGCAGCTTATCTGCGGGGCTTCCCTACGAGCAGTACTTC. This encodes CASSLSAGLPYEQYF.

The CDR3 nucleotides are TGTGCCAGCAGCGCTCGACCGTCGGTACGGGACAAAAGGAACACTGAAGCTTTCTTT. This gives the protein CASSARPSVRDKRNTEAFF. The chain couples TRBV9 to TRBJ1-1; possibly TRBD1 for D (6 bases). CDR1 is SGDLS, CDR2 YYNGEE, per germline. The V and J ends lost 3 bases and 1 base respectively, with 25 bases between them. This CDR3 is 19 amino acids long. Full variable domain (outside the CDR3, taken from reference TRBV9 and TRBJ1-1): DSGVTQTPKHLITATGQRVTLRCSPRSGDLSVYWYQQSLDQGLQFLIQYYNGEERAKGNILERFSAQQFPDLHSELNLSSLELGDSALYFCASSARPSVRDKRNTEAFFGQGTRLTVV.

As to this clone: Other DNA sequences in the same sample also yield this CDR3. The chain is built from TRBV9 and TRBJ2-1; 7 bases fit TRBD1. The CDR3 contains 13 residues. The trim removed 7 bases at V and 4 bases at J, leaving 5 bases unmatched. CDR1 SGDLS and CDR2 YYNGEE come from the germline V gene. CDR3 nucleotides: TGTGCCAGCTCGGGACAGCTTTACAATGAGCAGTTCTTC. This sequence encodes CASSGQLYNEQFF.

The chain combines TRBV30 with TRBJ2-5; a weak D match, TRBD1 (5 bases). The length of the CDR3 is 13 residues. Germline CDR1 GTSNPN, CDR2 SVGIG (reference sequence). The V and J ends lost 2 bases and 6 bases respectively, with 13 bases between them. For the CDR3, the DNA is TGTGCCTGGAGTCTTAGGGGCGCGAAGACCCAGTACTTC. This encodes CAWSLRGAKTQYF. The whole variable domain, filled in from reference TRBV30 and TRBJ2-5, reads SQTIHQWPATLVQPVGSPLSLECTVEGTSNPNLYWYRQAAGRGLQLLFYSVGIGQISSEVPQNLSASRPQDRQFILSSKKLLLSDSGFYLCAWSLRGAKTQYFGPGTRLLVL.

The chain joins TRBV19 to TRBJ2-7; a weak D match, TRBD2 (6 bases). Trimming removed 4 bases at V and 2 bases at J, with 12 bases between. Germline V CDR1 and CDR2: LNHDA, SQIVND (reference sequence). The CDR3 is 14 residues long. CDR3 nucleotides: TGTGCCAGTAGTAAACCCGGACTAACCTACGAGCAGTACTTC. Its protein product is CASSKPGLTYEQYF.

V usage is TRBV27 and J usage is TRBJ1-2, with D perhaps matching TRBD1 (5 bases). Trimming left V 8 bases short and J 4 bases short, with 14 bases between. The CDR3 consists of 13 residues. CDR1 and CDR2 from the germline V gene are MNHEY and SMNVEV (reference sequence). CDR3 residues: CASPAGVSYGYTF. For the CDR3, the DNA is TGTGCCAGCCCGGCGGGGGTTTCCTATGGCTACACCTTC.

The chain uses TRBV19 and TRBJ1-2; possible D gene TRBD1, 5 bases. V dropped 3 bases and J dropped 3 bases, with 17 bases sitting between them. This CDR3 spans 16 amino acids. CDR1 LNHDA and CDR2 SQIVND come from the germline V gene (reference sequence). The CDR3 DNA sequence: TGTGCCAGTAGTATCCCCAGGGCCGGTCACCACTATGGCTACACCTTC. Protein: CASSIPRAGHHYGYTF.

The genes are TRBV9 and TRBJ2-7; 14 bases agree with TRBD2. The CDR3 runs to 17 residues. The trim removed 0 bases at V and 6 bases at J, leaving 8 bases unmatched. Germline V gives CDR1 SGDLS, CDR2 YYNGEE. The DNA for the CDR3 is TGTGCCAGCAGCGTAGGGGGACTAGCGGGAGAACAAGGCGAGCAGTACTTC. Amino acids: CASSVGGLAGEQGEQYF.

This clone was found a few times. V and J are TRBV20-1 and TRBJ1-4, with unresolved D. Trimming shortened V by 5 bases and J by 5 bases, and 3 bases separated the two germline ends. The CDR3 has 10 residues. Germline-derived CDR1 and CDR2 are DFQATT and SNEGSKA (reference sequence). The CDR3 bases are TGCAGTGCTGAGAATGAAAAACTGTTTTTT. Translation: CSAENEKLFF.

The chain joins TRBV11-3 to TRBJ2-1; D is perhaps TRBD2 (6 bases). Germline CDR1 and CDR2: SGHNT and YENEEA. V shed 1 base and J shed 6 bases, with 7 bases lying between them. The CDR3 sequence is 13 residues long. CDR3: CASSLGGVNEQFF. CDR3 sequence (DNA): TGTGCCAGCAGCTTAGGGGGGGTCAATGAGCAGTTCTTC.

This chain links TRBV7-2 with TRBJ2-5; tentatively, D is TRBD1 (5 bases). This CDR3 is 15 amino acids long. The germline V and J ends were trimmed by 1 base and 3 bases, with 12 bases remaining between them. Germline CDR1 SGHTA, CDR2 FQGNSA. The CDR3 bases are TGTGCCAGCAGCTTAGGCGGACATCCTAAAGAGACCCAGTACTTC. Residues: CASSLGGHPKETQYF.

This chain joins TRBV10-3 and TRBJ1-3; 7 bases fit TRBD1. The CDR3 consists of 15 residues. J lost 0 bases, V lost 6 bases, and 5 bases had no gene match. The germline V gene encodes CDR1 ENHRY and CDR2 SYGVKD. CDR3 in DNA: TGTGCCATCAGCCCGGGACAGCTCTCTGGAAACACCATATATTTT. The encoded protein is CAISPGQLSGNTIYF.

This sequence joins TRBV28 and TRBJ1-5; 8 bases map to TRBD1. In germline, CDR1 is MDHEN, CDR2 SYDVKM. The trim removed 3 bases at V and 0 bases at J, leaving 13 bases unmatched. This CDR3 region has 19 residues. The CDR3 region has the DNA TGTGCCAGCAGTTTTCCCCGGGCACAGGGGGATCTTAGCAATCAGCCCCAGCATTTT. Translation gives CASSFPRAQGDLSNQPQHF.

This clone was detected a few times. The rearrangement links TRBV9 to TRBJ2-6; weak D call: TRBD2 (5 bases). CDR1 SGDLS and CDR2 YYNGEE come from the germline V gene. This CDR3 has 18 amino acids. V lost 3 bases, J lost 0 bases, and 16 bases lay in between. CDR3 sequence reads: CASSARMDGLSGANVLTF. CDR3 nucleotide sequence: TGTGCCAGCAGCGCCCGAATGGACGGACTCTCTGGGGCCAACGTCCTGACTTTC.

J is TRBJ1-2 and V is TRBV11-3; the match to TRBD1 covers 9 bases. CDR1 and CDR2 from the germline V gene are SGHNT and YENEEA. The CDR3 consists of 15 residues. Germline trimming cut 5 bases from V and 6 bases from J; bases unmatched to any gene: 10. DNA of the CDR3: TGTGCCAGCAGCCAAATACAGGGGGCGCCCCATGGCTACACCTTC. It yields the protein CASSQIQGAPHGYTF. Full variable domain (rest looked up from reference TRBV11-3 and TRBJ1-2): EAGVVQSPRYKIIEKKQPVAFWCNPISGHNTLYWYLQNLGQGPELLIRYENEEAVDDSQLPKDRFSAERLKGVDSTLKIQPAELGDSAVYLCASSQIQGAPHGYTFGSGTRLTVV.

The gene calls are TRBV30 and TRBJ2-7; 9 bases agree with TRBD1. Trimming took 0 bases from V and 5 from J; bases not matched to a gene: 11. Germline V lookup: CDR1 GTSNPN, CDR2 SVGIG (reference sequence). The CDR3 contains 16 residues. The CDR3 is CAWSVRVGTGTHEQYF. The CDR3 nucleotides are TGTGCCTGGAGTGTGAGGGTCGGGACAGGGACCCACGAGCAGTACTTC. The complete variable domain, with remaining parts taken from reference TRBV30 and TRBJ2-7, reads SQTIHQWPATLVQPVGSPLSLECTVEGTSNPNLYWYRQAAGRGLQLLFYSVGIGQISSEVPQNLSASRPQDRQFILSSKKLLLSDSGFYLCAWSVRVGTGTHEQYFGPGTRLTVT.

V is TRBV9 and J is TRBJ1-6; D may be TRBD1 (6 bases). The CDR3 is 16 residues long. Germline lookup yields CDR1 SGDLS and CDR2 YYNGEE. Trimming shortened V by 2 bases and J by 1 base, and 10 bases separated the two germline ends. The CDR3 DNA is TGTGCCAGCAGCGTTGGTCAGGGGTCCTATAATTCACCCCTCCACTTT. Translated, it gives CASSVGQGSYNSPLHF.

This clone was seen a single time. This chain connects TRBV30 to TRBJ1-6, with 7 positions matching TRBD1. This CDR3 contains 15 residues. The germline V gene encodes CDR1 GTSNPN and CDR2 SVGIG (reference sequence). The J segment lost 10 bases and the V segment lost 3 bases, leaving 12 bases of the junction unmatched. CDR3 DNA: TGTGCCTGGAGCCTATGGGGGACAGTTGGATCACCCCTCCACTTT. It is translated as CAWSLWGTVGSPLHF.

The chain couples TRBV13 to TRBJ2-5; D is perhaps TRBD1 (5 bases). CDR1 and CDR2 (germline): PRHDT, FYEKMQ (reference sequence). V lost 1 base and J 4 bases, leaving 10 bases between the germline ends. There are 14 residues in the CDR3. CDR3 nucleotide sequence: TGTGCCAGCAGCTTAGATCAGGGCGGAGAGACCCAGTACTTC. This codes for CASSLDQGGETQYF.

This chain connects TRBV6-5 to TRBJ2-3, with 10 positions matching TRBD2. CDR1 MNHEY and CDR2 SVGAGI come from the germline V gene. V gave up 0 bases and J gave up 5 bases; unmatched junction bases: 2. The CDR3 totals 15 residues. In nucleotides, the CDR3 is TGTGCCAGCAGTTACTCAGCGGGAGGGAGAGATACGCAGTATTTT. Its translation: CASSYSAGGRDTQYF.

The chain joins TRBV10-3 to TRBJ2-5; 11 positions match TRBD2. Trimming removed 5 bases from V and 0 bases from J; junction bases left unmatched: 5. The CDR3 has 16 residues. Looked up from germline, CDR1 is ENHRY and CDR2 is SYGVKD. CDR3 DNA sequence: TGTGCCATCAGTACGCCGGGACTAGCGGACCAAGAGACCCAGTACTTC. Its protein is CAISTPGLADQETQYF.

V usage is TRBV28 and J usage is TRBJ1-2; 9 nucleotides match TRBD1. The CDR3 consists of 11 residues. The V segment lost 6 bases and the J segment 8 bases; nucleotides outside the gene matches: 1. Germline-derived CDR1 and CDR2 are MDHEN and SYDVKM. CDR3 DNA sequence: TGTGCCAGCAGAGGACAGGGGGGCTACACCTTC. Its translation: CASRGQGGYTF.